These 6 T cell receptor beta chains were all obtained from the same sample, sequenced in a study of CD8 T cells in ankylosing spondylitis. Findings and limits, study-wide: A TCR beta motif made of about 8 highly homologous variants seemed typical of ankylosing spondylitis blood.

Their antigen targets remain unknown. One entry per CDR3 protein results from TCRdb running MiXCR on the 5' RACE reads. This table holds roughly 370,000 distinct CDR3 sequences, approximately 20% found once. The sequenced material came from blood, either unsorted or a sorted T cell fraction (not recorded which). The receptors here all came from a male donor with ankylosing spondylitis.

The V call is TRBV10-3, the J call TRBJ2-7, with 7 bases that match TRBD1. The CDR3 has 15 amino acids. With V trimmed by 4 bases and J by 2 bases, 8 bases remained unmatched. Germline CDR1 is ENHRY and CDR2 is SYGVKD. CDR3 sequence (DNA): TGTGCCATCAGTGGACCGGGGACAGCCCCCTACGAGCAGTACTTC. This translates into CAISGPGTAPYEQYF.

This clonotype was detected a few times. This chain connects TRBV24-1 to TRBJ2-1; the match to TRBD2 covers 14 bases. Germline V lookup: CDR1 KGHDR, CDR2 SFDVKD. Losses at the gene ends were 9 bases for V and 5 bases for J; bases not matched to a gene: 5. The CDR3 is 15 residues long. DNA for the CDR3: TGTGCCACCGGGACTAGCGGGAGATACGACAATGAGCAGTTCTTC. Its translation: CATGTSGRYDNEQFF.

The chain recombines TRBV6-1 with TRBJ1-2; TRBD1 matches at 9 bases. V lost 5 bases to trimming and J lost 2 bases; unmatched junction nucleotides: 6. Germline-derived CDR1 and CDR2 are MNHNS and SASEGT. The CDR3 sequence is 15 residues long. The CDR3 DNA follows: TGTGCCAGCAGTCCCGGGACAGGGCAGAACTATGGCTACACCTTC. It encodes CASSPGTGQNYGYTF.

The chain carries TRBV6-1 and TRBJ1-3; TRBD1 agrees at 7 bases. V dropped 5 bases and J dropped 2; count of bases not matched to a gene: 6. Germline loops: CDR1 MNHNS, CDR2 SASEGT. The CDR3 is 15 amino acids. The CDR3 sequence: CASSRQGQAGNTIYF. The CDR3 nucleotides are TGTGCCAGCAGTCGACAGGGACAAGCTGGAAACACCATATATTTT.

V is TRBV9 and J is TRBJ2-1; 7 bases are shared with TRBD2. The CDR3 sequence is 14 residues long. V lost 4 bases and J lost 8; bases outside the gene matches: 9. CDR1 SGDLS and CDR2 YYNGEE come from the germline V gene. The CDR3 spells CASSPPGGGYEQFF. The DNA for the CDR3 is TGTGCCAGCAGCCCGCCGGGGGGTGGGTATGAGCAGTTCTTC.

This chain joins TRBV11-2 and TRBJ2-5; 7 bases are a match to TRBD2. Germline CDR1 is SGHAT and CDR2 is FQNNGV. This CDR3 region has 13 residues. V was clipped by 5 bases and J by 4 bases; unmatched bases: 4. CDR3 nucleotide sequence: TGTGCCAGCAGCCAGACTAGCCGAGAGACCCAGTACTTC. This translates into CASSQTSRETQYF. The complete variable domain, with remaining parts taken from reference TRBV11-2 and TRBJ2-5, reads EAGVAQSPRYKIIEKRQSVAFWCNPISGHATLYWYQQILGQGPKLLIQFQNNGVVDDSQLPKDRFSAERLKGVDSTLKIQPAKLEDSAVYLCASSQTSRETQYFGPGTRLLVL.